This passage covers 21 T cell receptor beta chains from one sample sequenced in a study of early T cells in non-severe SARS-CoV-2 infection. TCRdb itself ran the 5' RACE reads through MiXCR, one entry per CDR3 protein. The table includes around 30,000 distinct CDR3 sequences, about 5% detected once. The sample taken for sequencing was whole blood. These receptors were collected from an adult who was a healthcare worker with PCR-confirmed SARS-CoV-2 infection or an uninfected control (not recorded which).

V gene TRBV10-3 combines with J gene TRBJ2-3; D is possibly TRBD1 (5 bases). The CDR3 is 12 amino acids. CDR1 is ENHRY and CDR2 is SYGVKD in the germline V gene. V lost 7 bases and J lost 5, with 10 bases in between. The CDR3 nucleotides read TGTGCCATCAAGGGGAAGGGAGATACGCAGTATTTT. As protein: CAIKGKGDTQYF.

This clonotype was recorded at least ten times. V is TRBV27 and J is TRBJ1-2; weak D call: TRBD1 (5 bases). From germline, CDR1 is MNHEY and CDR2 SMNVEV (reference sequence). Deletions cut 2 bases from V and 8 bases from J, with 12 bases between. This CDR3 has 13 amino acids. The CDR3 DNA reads TGTGCCAGCAGTTTACGGCAGGGTAGGGGCTACACCTTC. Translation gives CASSLRQGRGYTF.

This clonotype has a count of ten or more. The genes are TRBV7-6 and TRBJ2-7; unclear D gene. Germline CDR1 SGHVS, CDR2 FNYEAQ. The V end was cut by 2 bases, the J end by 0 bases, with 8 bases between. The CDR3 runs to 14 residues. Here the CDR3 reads CASSLTDSSYEQYF. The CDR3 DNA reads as TGTGCCAGCAGCTTAACGGATAGCTCCTACGAGCAGTACTTC.

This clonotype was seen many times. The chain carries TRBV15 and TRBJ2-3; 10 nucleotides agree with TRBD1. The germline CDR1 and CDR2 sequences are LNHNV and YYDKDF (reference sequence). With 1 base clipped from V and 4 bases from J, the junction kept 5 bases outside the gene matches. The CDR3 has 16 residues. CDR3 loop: CATSRGTGGKADTQYF. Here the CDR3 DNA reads TGTGCCACCAGCAGAGGGACAGGGGGGAAGGCAGATACGCAGTATTTT. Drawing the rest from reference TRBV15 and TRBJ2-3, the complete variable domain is DAMVIQNPRYQVTQFGKPVTLSCSQTLNHNVMYWYQQKSSQAPKLLFHYYDKDFNNEADTPDNFQSRRPNTSFCFLDIRSPGLGDTAMYLCATSRGTGGKADTQYFGPGTRLTVL.

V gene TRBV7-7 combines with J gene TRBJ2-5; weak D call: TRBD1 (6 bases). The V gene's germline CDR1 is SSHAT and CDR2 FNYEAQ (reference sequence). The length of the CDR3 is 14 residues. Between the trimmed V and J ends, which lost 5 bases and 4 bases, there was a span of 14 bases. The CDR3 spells CASSPTGLGETQYF. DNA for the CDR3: TGTGCCAGCAGCCCTACAGGGTTGGGAGAGACCCAGTACTTC.

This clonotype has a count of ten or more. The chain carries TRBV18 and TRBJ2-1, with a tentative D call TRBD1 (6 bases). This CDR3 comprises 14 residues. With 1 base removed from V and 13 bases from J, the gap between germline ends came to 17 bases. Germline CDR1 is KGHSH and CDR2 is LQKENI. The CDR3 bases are TGTGCCAGCTCACCACGAGAGGGGGTGGGGGACCAGTTCTTC. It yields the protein CASSPREGVGDQFF.

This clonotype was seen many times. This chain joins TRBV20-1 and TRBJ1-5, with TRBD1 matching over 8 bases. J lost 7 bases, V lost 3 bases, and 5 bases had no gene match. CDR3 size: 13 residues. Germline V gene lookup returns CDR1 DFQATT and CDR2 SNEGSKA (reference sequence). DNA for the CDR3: TGCAGTGCTAGCCCCAGGGGGCACCAGCCCCAGCATTTT. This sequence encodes CSASPRGHQPQHF.

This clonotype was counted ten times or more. CDR3 DNA sequence: TGTGCCAGCAGGGACGAAGGAAGCTCCTACGAGCAGTACTTC. This encodes CASRDEGSSYEQYF. The genes are TRBV6-6 and TRBJ2-7, with no clear D. The CDR3 is 14 residues long. Between the trimmed V and J ends, which lost 6 bases and 0 bases, there was a span of 12 bases. Germline assignment: CDR1 MNHNY and CDR2 SVGAGI (reference sequence).

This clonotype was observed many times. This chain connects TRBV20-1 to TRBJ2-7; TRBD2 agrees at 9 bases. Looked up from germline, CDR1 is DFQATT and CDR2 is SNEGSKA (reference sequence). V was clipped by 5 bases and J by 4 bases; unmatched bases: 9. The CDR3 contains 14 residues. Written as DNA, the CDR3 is TGCAGTGCTCAGACTCCAGCGGGGGGATACGAGCAGTACTTC. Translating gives CSAQTPAGGYEQYF.

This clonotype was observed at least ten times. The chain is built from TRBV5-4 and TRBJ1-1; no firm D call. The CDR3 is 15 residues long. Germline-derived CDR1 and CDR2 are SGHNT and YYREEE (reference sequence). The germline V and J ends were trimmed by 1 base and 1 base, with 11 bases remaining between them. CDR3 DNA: TGTGCCAGCAGCTTGAACTTCGTAAGGAACACTGAAGCTTTCTTT. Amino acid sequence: CASSLNFVRNTEAFF.

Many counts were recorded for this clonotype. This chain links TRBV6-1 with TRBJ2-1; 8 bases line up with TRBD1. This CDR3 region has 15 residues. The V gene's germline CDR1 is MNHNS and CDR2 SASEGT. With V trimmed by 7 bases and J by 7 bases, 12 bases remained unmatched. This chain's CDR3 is CASTLGTGGPNEQFF. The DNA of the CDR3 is TGTGCCAGCACCTTGGGGACAGGAGGTCCTAATGAGCAGTTCTTC.

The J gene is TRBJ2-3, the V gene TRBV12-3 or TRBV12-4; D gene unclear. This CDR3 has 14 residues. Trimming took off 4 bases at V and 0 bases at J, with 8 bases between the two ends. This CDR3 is CASSYRASTDTQYF. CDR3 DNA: TGTGCCAGCAGTTACAGAGCTAGCACAGATACGCAGTATTTT.

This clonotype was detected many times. The CDR3 DNA is TGCAGCGTTGAAGGGGAAGCCTACGAGCAGTACTTC. This sequence encodes CSVEGEAYEQYF. This chain joins TRBV29-1 and TRBJ2-7; D is uncertain. Germline CDR1 and CDR2: SQVTM and ANQGSEA. The CDR3 extends over 12 amino acids. The germline V and J ends were trimmed by 1 base and 2 bases, with 6 bases remaining between them.

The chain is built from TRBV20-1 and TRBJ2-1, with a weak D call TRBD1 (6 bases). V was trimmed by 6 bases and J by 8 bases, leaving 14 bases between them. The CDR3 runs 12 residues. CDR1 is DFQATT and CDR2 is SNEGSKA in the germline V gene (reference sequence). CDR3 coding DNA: TGCAGTGCCGATCTACAGGGTGATGAGCAGTTCTTC. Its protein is CSADLQGDEQFF.

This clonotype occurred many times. DNA for the CDR3: TGTGCCAGTAGTATCCTCAGGGGCGAGCAGTACTTC. Translation gives CASSILRGEQYF. This rearrangement joins TRBV19 to TRBJ2-7; D possibly corresponds to TRBD1 (6 bases). Trimming shortened V by 3 bases and J by 6 bases, and 9 bases separated the two germline ends. This CDR3 comprises 12 residues. From germline, CDR1 is LNHDA and CDR2 SQIVND (reference sequence).

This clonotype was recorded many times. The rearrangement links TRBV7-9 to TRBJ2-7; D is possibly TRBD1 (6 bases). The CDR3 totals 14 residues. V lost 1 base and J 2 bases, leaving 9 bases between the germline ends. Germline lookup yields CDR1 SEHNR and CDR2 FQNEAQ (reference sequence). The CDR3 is CASSLVDRAYEQYF. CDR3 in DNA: TGTGCCAGCAGCTTAGTGGACAGAGCCTACGAGCAGTACTTC.

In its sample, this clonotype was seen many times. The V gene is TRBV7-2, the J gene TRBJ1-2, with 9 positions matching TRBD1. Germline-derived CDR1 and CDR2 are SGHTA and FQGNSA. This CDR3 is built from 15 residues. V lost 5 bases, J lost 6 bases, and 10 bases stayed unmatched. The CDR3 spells CASSLISTGGHGYTF. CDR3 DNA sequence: TGTGCCAGCAGCCTTATATCTACAGGGGGCCATGGCTACACCTTC.

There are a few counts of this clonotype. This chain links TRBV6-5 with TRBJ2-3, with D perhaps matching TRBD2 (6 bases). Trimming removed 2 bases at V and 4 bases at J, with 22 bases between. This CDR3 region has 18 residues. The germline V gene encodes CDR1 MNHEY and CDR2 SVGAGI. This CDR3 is CASSYESVGAGPSDTQYF. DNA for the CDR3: TGTGCCAGCAGTTACGAGTCAGTTGGAGCGGGCCCGTCAGATACGCAGTATTTT.

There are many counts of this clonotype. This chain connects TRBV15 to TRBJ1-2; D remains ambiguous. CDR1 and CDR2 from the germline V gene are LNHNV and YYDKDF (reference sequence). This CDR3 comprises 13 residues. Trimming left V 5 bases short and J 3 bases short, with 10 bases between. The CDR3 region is CATSAGPDYGYTF. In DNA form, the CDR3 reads TGTGCCACCAGCGCCGGGCCCGACTATGGCTACACCTTC.

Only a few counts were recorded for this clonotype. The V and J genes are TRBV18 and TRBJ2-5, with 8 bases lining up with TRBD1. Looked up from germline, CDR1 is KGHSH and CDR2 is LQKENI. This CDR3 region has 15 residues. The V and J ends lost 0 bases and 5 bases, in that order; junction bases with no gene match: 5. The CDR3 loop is CASSPPNRGLETQYF. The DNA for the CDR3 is TGTGCCAGCTCACCACCGAACAGGGGGTTGGAGACCCAGTACTTC.

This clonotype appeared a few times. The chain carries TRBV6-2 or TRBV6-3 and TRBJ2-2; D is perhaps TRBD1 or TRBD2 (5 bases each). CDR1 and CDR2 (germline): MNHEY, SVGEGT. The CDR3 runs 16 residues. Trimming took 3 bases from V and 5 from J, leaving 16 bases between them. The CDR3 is CASSYVAEGMTGELFF. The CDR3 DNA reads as TGTGCCAGCAGTTATGTGGCAGAGGGGATGACCGGGGAGCTGTTTTTT.